Below, 16 T cell receptor beta chains from the same sample are listed, as sequenced in a study of CD8+ T cells in alopecia areata. Reverse transcribed after extraction, RNA yielded cDNA as the sequencing template. Assay used: immunoSEQ multiplex PCR; TCRdb lists only in-frame clones, some missing. The sample has 95,000 to 120,000 clones; around 59% are singletons. Sequences were obtained from CD8+ T cells sorted from blood. Receptors were obtained from a human donor in good health.

The chain combines TRBV27 with TRBJ2-7; 9 bases are shared with TRBD2. Germline CDR1 is MNHEY and CDR2 is SMNVEV (reference sequence). This CDR3 has 15 amino acids. J was trimmed by 1 base and V by 3 bases; bases with no gene match: 4. The CDR3 is CASSLGTSRSYEQYF. CDR3 nucleotides: TGTGCCAGCAGTTTGGGGACTAGCAGGTCCTACGAGCAGTACTTC.

The chain links TRBV19 to TRBJ1-1; unclear D gene. CDR3 length equals 13 residues. The V gene lost 3 bases and the J gene lost 0 bases, with 5 bases spanning the gap. Germline lookup yields CDR1 LNHDA and CDR2 SQIVND (reference sequence). The CDR3 DNA reads TGTGCCAGTAGTATTTTTATGAACACTGAAGCTTTCTTT. It specifies CASSIFMNTEAFF.

V and J are TRBV27 and TRBJ2-7; D tentatively reads TRBD1 or TRBD2 (5 bases each). Germline V gene data show CDR1 as MNHEY and CDR2 as SMNVEV (reference sequence). The V and J ends lost 5 bases and 2 bases respectively, with 10 bases between them. The CDR3 spans 13 residues. In DNA form, the CDR3 reads TGTGCCAGCAGTCGGGACCTAACCTACGAGCAGTACTTC. Translating it yields CASSRDLTYEQYF.

The sample holds one count of this clone. The CDR3 sequence: CASTKGAKNIQYF. CDR3 DNA sequence: TGTGCCAGCACCAAAGGGGCCAAAAACATTCAGTACTTC. V is TRBV7-8 and J is TRBJ2-4, with D unresolved. Between the trimmed V and J ends, which lost 7 bases and 1 base, there was a span of 8 bases. In germline, CDR1 is SGHVS, CDR2 FQNEAQ. The CDR3 spans 13 residues.

Details on this clone: The sample contains more than one DNA sequence encoding this CDR3. The chain has TRBV27 and TRBJ1-2; the match to TRBD1 covers 10 bases. V shed 3 bases and J 8 bases; nucleotides not matched to a gene: 3. Germline V CDR1 and CDR2: MNHEY, SMNVEV (reference sequence). The CDR3 loop spans 13 amino acids. This CDR3 reads CASSFGTGDGYTF. The DNA for the CDR3 is TGTGCCAGCAGTTTTGGGACAGGGGACGGCTACACCTTC.

The V call is TRBV11-2, the J call TRBJ2-5; 10 positions agree with TRBD2. The V segment lost 2 bases and the J segment 1 base; nucleotides outside the gene matches: 10. The CDR3 consists of 18 residues. CDR1 is SGHAT, CDR2 FQNNGV, per germline. CDR3 in amino acids: CASSLQRGGTTFQETQYF. The CDR3 DNA is TGTGCCAGCAGCTTACAGCGGGGGGGAACCACTTTCCAAGAGACCCAGTACTTC.

This clone is a singleton in its sample. V usage is TRBV6-6 and J usage is TRBJ2-5, with D hard to call. Germline CDR1 reads MNHNY; CDR2 reads SVGAGI (reference sequence). The germline V and J ends were trimmed by 2 bases and 2 bases, with 15 bases remaining between them. The CDR3 runs to 16 residues. The CDR3 DNA reads TGTGCCAGCAGTTACCTAAAACAGCTCCGACAAGAGACCCAGTACTTC. Translation: CASSYLKQLRQETQYF.

The rearrangement uses TRBV9 and TRBJ1-5; perhaps TRBD1 as D (6 bases). The CDR3 consists of 14 residues. Germline V gene lookup returns CDR1 SGDLS and CDR2 YYNGEE. V gave up 0 bases and J gave up 5 bases, with 9 bases separating them. CDR3 bases: TGTGCCAGCAGCGTAGGAGGGGGGGATCAGCCCCAGCATTTT. This encodes CASSVGGGDQPQHF.

The chain joins TRBV5-6 to TRBJ2-4; unclear D gene. The germline CDR1 and CDR2 sequences are SGHDT and YYEEEE. V was cut by 2 bases and J by 0 bases, with 6 bases left in between. CDR3 length: 14 amino acids. Written as DNA, the CDR3 is TGTGCCAGCAGCTTTGGTCTAGCCAAAAACATTCAGTACTTC. Its translation is CASSFGLAKNIQYF. Full variable domain (remainder filled in from reference TRBV5-6 and TRBJ2-4): DAGVTQSPTHLIKTRGQQVTLRCSPKSGHDTVSWYQQALGQGPQFIFQYYEEEERQRGNFPDRFSGHQFPNYSSELNVNALLLGDSALYLCASSFGLAKNIQYFGAGTRLSVL.

This rearrangement joins TRBV19 to TRBJ2-7; no clear D gene. The V gene's germline CDR1 is LNHDA and CDR2 SQIVND (reference sequence). The CDR3 has 12 residues. V was clipped by 5 bases and J by 1 base, with 6 bases between them. Here the CDR3 reads CASSRVSYEQYF. The DNA of the CDR3 is TGTGCCAGTAGTCGAGTTTCCTACGAGCAGTACTTC.

Written as DNA, the CDR3 is TGTGCCAGCAGCTTAGGACAGGGGCAGCAGTACTTC. It yields the protein CASSLGQGQQYF. This rearrangement joins TRBV7-9 to TRBJ2-7; TRBD1 agrees at 8 bases. Germline CDR1 is SEHNR and CDR2 is FQNEAQ (reference sequence). The CDR3 totals 12 residues. The V segment lost 1 base and the J segment 8 bases; nucleotides outside the gene matches: 1.

The CDR3 is CASSLYKSHEQYF. Here the CDR3 DNA reads TGCGCCAGCAGCTTGTACAAATCCCACGAGCAGTACTTC. This chain joins TRBV5-1 and TRBJ2-7; D gene unclear. Trimming left V 1 base short and J 5 bases short, with 10 bases between. There are 13 residues in the CDR3. Germline CDR1 reads SGHRS; CDR2 reads YFSETQ.

The genes are TRBV5-6 and TRBJ2-2, with TRBD2 matching 10 bases. This CDR3 comprises 16 residues. The V segment lost 4 bases and the J segment 4 bases; nucleotides outside the gene matches: 7. Germline CDR1 SGHDT, CDR2 YYEEEE. The CDR3 protein is CASSAGLAFGTGELFF. DNA of the CDR3: TGTGCCAGCAGCGCGGGACTAGCGTTCGGCACCGGGGAGCTGTTTTTT.

The chain carries TRBV29-1 and TRBJ2-1; no firm D call. V lost 4 bases to trimming and J lost 7 bases, with 8 bases between them. CDR3 length: 11 amino acids. Per the germline V gene, CDR1 is SQVTM and CDR2 is ANQGSEA. CDR3 nucleotide sequence: TGCAGCGTTGGTGAGGAGAATGAGCAGTTCTTC. Protein: CSVGEENEQFF.

V usage is TRBV9 and J usage is TRBJ2-7, with 8 bases identical to TRBD2. Germline trimming cut 0 bases from V and 3 bases from J; bases unmatched to any gene: 5. The CDR3 totals 15 residues. The germline V gene encodes CDR1 SGDLS and CDR2 YYNGEE. The CDR3 sequence is CASSVAAGGLYEQYF. For the CDR3, the DNA is TGTGCCAGCAGCGTAGCGGCGGGGGGCCTCTACGAGCAGTACTTC.

CDR3 amino acids: CASSLGGTPSYEQYF. The DNA for the CDR3 is TGCGCCAGCAGCTTGGGGGGTACCCCCTCCTACGAGCAGTACTTC. This chain links TRBV5-1 with TRBJ2-7; D is ambiguous. V shed 0 bases and J shed 0 bases, with 10 bases lying between them. This CDR3 has 15 residues. The germline V gene has CDR1 SGHRS and CDR2 YFSETQ.